Sequencing of this T cell receptor (beta chain) was carried out in a study of cytomegalovirus exposure and HLA in healthy donors. About the study: Falling in the Caucasian-associated ancestry cluster were roughly 86% of a few hundred genotyped donors.

It was with 60 Vbeta and 13 Jbeta primers that the PCR ran. Assay used: immunoSEQ multiplex PCR; TCRdb lists only in-frame clones, some missing. The table records fewer than 200,000 clones, about four fifths of them present only once. This clone was seen only once. No antigen is known for it. Notes on the study in general: In a later analysis, TCR beta V- and J-gene trimming was associated with a missense DCLRE1C variant. Rates of TCR association differed by HLA locus in a later analysis, with DRB1 highest and HLA-C lowest.

J lost 9 bases, V lost 6 bases, and 7 bases had no gene match. The germline V gene has CDR1 MDHEN and CDR2 SYDVKM. The CDR3 is 14 amino acids. The rearrangement links TRBV28 to TRBJ2-7, with 14 positions matching TRBD2. This clonotype was obtained from a man aged 50 to 59 in good health and CMV-seropositive. Material: PBMCs. The CDR3 reads CASSGLAGGFLQYF. The CDR3 bases are TGTGCCAGCAGCGGACTAGCGGGAGGATTTCTGCAGTACTTC.